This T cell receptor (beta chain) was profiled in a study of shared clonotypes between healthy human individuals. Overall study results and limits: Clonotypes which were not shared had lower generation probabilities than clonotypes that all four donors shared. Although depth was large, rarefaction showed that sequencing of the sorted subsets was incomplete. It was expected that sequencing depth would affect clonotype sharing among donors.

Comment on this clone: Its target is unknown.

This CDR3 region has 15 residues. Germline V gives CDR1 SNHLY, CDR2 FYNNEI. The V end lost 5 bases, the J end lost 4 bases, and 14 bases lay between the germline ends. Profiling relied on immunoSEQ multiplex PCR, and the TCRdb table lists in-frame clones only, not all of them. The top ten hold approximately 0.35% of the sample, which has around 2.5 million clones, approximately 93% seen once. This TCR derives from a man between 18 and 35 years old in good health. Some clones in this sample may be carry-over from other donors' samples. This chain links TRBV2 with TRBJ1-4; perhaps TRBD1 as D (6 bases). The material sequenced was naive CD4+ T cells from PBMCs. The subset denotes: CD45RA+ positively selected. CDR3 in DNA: TGTGCCAGCAGTCCTAGGGGGGATAATAATGAAAAACTGTTTTTT. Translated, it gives CASSPRGDNNEKLFF.